What follows are 25 T cell receptor beta chains derived from one specimen sequenced in a study of cytomegalovirus exposure and HLA in healthy donors. The PCR contained 60 Vbeta and 13 Jbeta primers. The repertoire was sequenced with immunoSEQ multiplex PCR; TCRdb's copy has only in-frame clones and lacks some. The sample records 95,000 to 150,000 clones, over 80% being singletons. The sample comprised PBMCs. The receptors come from a man aged 18 to 29 in good health and CMV-seropositive.

This clone was detected only a few times. The rearrangement links TRBV12-5 to TRBJ2-7; D not resolved. The ends were cut back, 2 bases at V and 1 base at J, with 6 bases in the middle. This CDR3 has 13 amino acids. From germline, CDR1 is LGHNT and CDR2 FRNRAP. This chain's CDR3 is CASGLSVSYEQYF. CDR3 sequence (DNA): TGTGCTAGTGGTTTGTCAGTTTCCTACGAGCAGTACTTC.

This chain joins TRBV30 and TRBJ1-1, with 8 bases lining up with TRBD1. This CDR3 has 16 residues. V dropped 4 bases and J dropped 2; count of bases not matched to a gene: 12. The germline V gene has CDR1 GTSNPN and CDR2 SVGIG (reference sequence). DNA for the CDR3: TGTGCCTGGATTCCCAGGACAGGGTCTAAAAACACTGAAGCTTTCTTT. Encoded protein: CAWIPRTGSKNTEAFF.

This clone was picked up a small number of times. The chain has TRBV19 and TRBJ1-5; tentative D call: TRBD1 (5 bases). Germline V lookup: CDR1 LNHDA, CDR2 SQIVND (reference sequence). This CDR3 region has 13 residues. V was clipped by 5 bases and J by 4 bases, with 9 bases between them. The CDR3 loop is CASSRGTNQPQHF. The CDR3 region has the DNA TGTGCCAGTAGTCGAGGGACTAATCAGCCCCAGCATTTT. Full variable domain (remainder filled in from reference TRBV19 and TRBJ1-5): DGGITQSPKYLFRKEGQNVTLSCEQNLNHDAMYWYRQDPGQGLRLIYYSQIVNDFQKGDIAEGYSVSREKKESFPLTVTSAQKNPTAFYLCASSRGTNQPQHFGDGTRLSIL.

The V gene is TRBV7-3, the J gene TRBJ2-6, with D possibly TRBD1 on 6 matching bases. The V gene's germline CDR1 is SGHTA and CDR2 FQGTGA. The V end lost 2 bases, the J end lost 0 bases, and 17 bases lay between the germline ends. There are 19 residues in the CDR3. The CDR3 sequence is CASSLGFFEGDSGANVLTF. The CDR3 DNA is TGTGCCAGCAGCTTAGGATTTTTCGAGGGGGACTCTGGGGCCAACGTCCTGACTTTC.

CDR3 sequence reads: CATNQFGGELFF. CDR3 bases: TGTGCGACTAACCAGTTCGGCGGGGAGCTGTTTTTT. The chain uses TRBV19 and TRBJ2-2; D may be TRBD2 (5 bases). This CDR3 is 12 amino acids long. CDR1 LNHDA and CDR2 SQIVND come from the germline V gene (reference sequence).

V and J are TRBV5-1 and TRBJ2-2; tentative D call: TRBD1 (6 bases). This CDR3 region has 14 residues. Trimming stripped 4 bases from V and 1 base from J, with 8 bases between. Germline V lookup: CDR1 SGHRS, CDR2 YFSETQ. In DNA, the CDR3 is TGCGCCAGCAGCACGACAGGGAACACCGGGGAGCTGTTTTTT. As protein: CASSTTGNTGELFF.

As to this clone: The junction and the germline gene differ at one end; a read error may be behind it. The J gene is TRBJ1-5, the V gene TRBV28; D gene ambiguous. Germline CDR1 reads MDHEN; CDR2 reads SYDVKM. The CDR3 sequence is 12 residues long. The CDR3 region is CAGSESNQPQHF. Written as DNA, the CDR3 is TGTGCCGGCAGTGAGAGCAATCAGCCCCAGCATTTT. The full variable domain, its missing parts supplied by reference TRBV28 and TRBJ1-5, is DVKVTQSSRYLVKRTGEKVFLECVQDMDHENMFWYRQDPGLGLRLIYFSYDVKMKEKGDIPEGYSVSREKKERFSLILESASTNQTSMYLCAGSESNQPQHFGDGTRLSIL.

The CDR3 region is CASSTGTGGYEQYF. The CDR3 nucleotides read TGTGCCAGCAGTACCGGGACAGGGGGGTACGAGCAGTACTTC. This chain connects TRBV27 to TRBJ2-7, with 11 bases identical to TRBD1. After removal of 5 bases from V and 4 bases from J, the junction contained 4 bases not matched to a gene. The CDR3 is 14 residues long. Germline V gene sequence: CDR1 MNHEY, CDR2 SMNVEV (reference sequence).

The chain carries TRBV11-3 and TRBJ2-1; the D is unclear. Trimming took off 5 bases at V and 9 bases at J, with 8 bases between the two ends. Germline loops: CDR1 SGHNT, CDR2 YENEEA. The CDR3 loop spans 11 amino acids. CDR3 sequence (DNA): TGTGCCAGCAGCCAAGACACTGAGCAGTTCTTC. This gives the protein CASSQDTEQFF.

V and J are TRBV30 and TRBJ1-2; 8 bases line up with TRBD1. The germline V gene has CDR1 GTSNPN and CDR2 SVGIG (reference sequence). The length of the CDR3 is 10 residues. V lost 5 bases, J lost 11 bases, and 4 bases stayed unmatched. DNA for the CDR3: TGTGCCTGGGGACAGGGAGGGTACACCTTC. This sequence encodes CAWGQGGYTF.

The chain couples TRBV2 to TRBJ1-5; D ambiguous. Trimming took 0 bases from V and 2 from J, leaving 8 bases between them. CDR3 length equals 15 residues. Germline values: CDR1 SNHLY, CDR2 FYNNEI. CDR3 in DNA: TGTGCCAGCAGTGAAGCTGGAGGCGGCAATCAGCCCCAGCATTTT. It encodes CASSEAGGGNQPQHF.

This clone was seen once. The chain couples TRBV10-3 to TRBJ1-3; 7 bases fit TRBD1. J lost 1 base, V lost 10 bases, and 10 bases had no gene match. Germline values: CDR1 ENHRY, CDR2 SYGVKD. The CDR3 is made up of 15 amino acids. The CDR3 protein is CATRTGTASGNTIYF. The CDR3, as DNA: TGTGCCACTCGGACCGGGACAGCTTCTGGAAACACCATATATTTT.

The V gene is TRBV5-1, the J gene TRBJ2-5, with D possibly TRBD1 on 6 matching bases. Germline V lookup: CDR1 SGHRS, CDR2 YFSETQ. The CDR3 consists of 15 residues. The V gene lost 0 bases and the J gene lost 5 bases, with 14 bases spanning the gap. The CDR3 loop reads CASSLGPGDGETQYF. CDR3 DNA: TGCGCCAGCAGCTTGGGGCCAGGGGATGGGGAGACCCAGTACTTC.

The V and J genes are TRBV27 and TRBJ2-7; 9 nucleotides agree with TRBD1. The CDR3 spans 12 residues. Germline CDR1 reads MNHEY; CDR2 reads SMNVEV (reference sequence). The trim removed 6 bases at V and 4 bases at J, leaving 1 base unmatched. CDR3: CASRDRGYEQYF. The CDR3, as DNA: TGTGCCAGCAGGGACAGGGGTTACGAGCAGTACTTC.

This clone was recorded once. The chain uses TRBV6-5 and TRBJ2-1, with D uncertain. The V gene lost 5 bases and the J gene lost 5 bases, with 16 bases spanning the gap. CDR1 and CDR2 (germline): MNHEY, SVGAGI. The length of the CDR3 is 15 residues. CDR3 bases: TGTGCCAGCAGTATTAGCATTCTTATCGACAATGAGCAGTTCTTC. Its protein is CASSISILIDNEQFF.

This chain links TRBV11-2 with TRBJ2-7; D may be TRBD1 (6 bases). V lost 5 bases and J 0 bases, leaving 14 bases between the germline ends. The V gene's germline CDR1 is SGHAT and CDR2 FQNNGV. CDR3 size: 15 residues. This chain's CDR3 is CASSMNRDLSYEQYF. CDR3 bases: TGTGCCAGCAGCATGAACAGGGATCTCTCCTACGAGCAGTACTTC.

The chain uses TRBV5-1 and TRBJ2-7; no clear D. Trimming removed 3 bases at V and 2 bases at J, with 12 bases between. Germline loops: CDR1 SGHRS, CDR2 YFSETQ. The CDR3 is 14 amino acids. The CDR3 DNA follows: TGCGCCAGCAGCTCCGTGGGCTGGCCCTACGAGCAGTACTTC. Residues: CASSSVGWPYEQYF.

This chain connects TRBV7-9 to TRBJ2-7; D is unclear. The V and J ends lost 7 bases and 3 bases respectively, with 7 bases between them. Germline CDR1 SEHNR, CDR2 FQNEAQ (reference sequence). The CDR3 has 11 amino acids. The CDR3 nucleotides are TGTGCCAGCACCGCCTACTACGAGCAGTACTTC. This codes for CASTAYYEQYF.

V is TRBV2 and J is TRBJ2-1; a weak D match, TRBD1 (5 bases). The germline V gene encodes CDR1 SNHLY and CDR2 FYNNEI. Trimming shortened V by 6 bases and J by 13 bases, and 19 bases separated the two germline ends. The length of the CDR3 is 13 residues. The CDR3 region has the DNA TGTGCCAGCAGACAAACTCATCAGGGTTCTCAGTTCTTC. Protein sequence: CASRQTHQGSQFF.

The CDR3, as DNA: TGCGCCAGCAGCCAAGACCAAGCTAGCACAGATACGCAGTATTTT. Encoded protein: CASSQDQASTDTQYF. V gene TRBV4-1 combines with J gene TRBJ2-3, with D uncertain. This CDR3 comprises 15 residues. The germline V gene has CDR1 MGHRA and CDR2 YSYEKL. Between the trimmed V and J ends, which lost 0 bases and 0 bases, there was a span of 7 bases.

This chain connects TRBV6-5 to TRBJ1-2, with a possible D match to TRBD1 (5 bases). Germline loops: CDR1 MNHEY, CDR2 SVGAGI. V dropped 0 bases and J dropped 8 bases, with 10 bases sitting between them. CDR3 length equals 13 residues. The CDR3 DNA is TGTGCCAGCAGTTACTCGCTGGGGGGGGGCTACACCTTC. It codes for CASSYSLGGGYTF.

The rearrangement joins TRBV10-2 to TRBJ2-7; 13 bases are a match to TRBD2. Germline V CDR1 and CDR2: WSHSY, SAAADI. The CDR3 sequence is 18 residues long. V dropped 2 bases and J dropped 0; count of bases not matched to a gene: 7. The CDR3 bases are TGCGCCAGCAGTGAGGCGGGACTAGCGGGGCCAAGCTCCTACGAGCAGTACTTC. Translation gives CASSEAGLAGPSSYEQYF.

CDR3 amino acids: CASKGVSNTGELFF. CDR3 nucleotides: TGTGCCAGTAAGGGGGTCTCGAACACCGGGGAGCTGTTTTTT. The rearrangement joins TRBV19 to TRBJ2-2, with a weak D call TRBD1 (6 bases). V was pared by 7 bases and J by 0 bases, with 9 bases between. The CDR3 length is 14 residues. The V gene's germline CDR1 is LNHDA and CDR2 SQIVND (reference sequence).

The genes are TRBV4-1 and TRBJ2-7, with 7 bases aligning to TRBD1. The ends lost 1 base at V and 3 bases at J; junction bases unmatched: 6. Germline V gene sequence: CDR1 MGHRA, CDR2 YSYEKL. This CDR3 is 15 amino acids long. Here the CDR3 reads CASSQGDSDYYEQYF. The CDR3 nucleotides read TGCGCCAGCAGCCAAGGGGACAGTGACTACTACGAGCAGTACTTC.

There are a few counts of this clone. V and J are TRBV30 and TRBJ2-1, with D possibly being TRBD2 (7 bases). Germline V gene data show CDR1 as GTSNPN and CDR2 as SVGIG (reference sequence). CDR3 size: 14 residues. V was clipped by 2 bases and J by 6 bases, with 14 bases between them. For the CDR3, the DNA is TGTGCCTGGAGTTTAGGGGGGGGCCCCAATGAGCAGTTCTTC. Translated, it gives CAWSLGGGPNEQFF.